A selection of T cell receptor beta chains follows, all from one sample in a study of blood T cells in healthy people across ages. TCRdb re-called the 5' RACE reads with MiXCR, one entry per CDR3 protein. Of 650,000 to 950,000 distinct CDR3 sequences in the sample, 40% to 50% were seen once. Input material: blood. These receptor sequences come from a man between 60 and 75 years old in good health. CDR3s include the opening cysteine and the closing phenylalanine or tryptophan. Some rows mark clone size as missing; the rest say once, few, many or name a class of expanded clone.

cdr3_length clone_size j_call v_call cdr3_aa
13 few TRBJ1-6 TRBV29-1 CSVREDRASPLHF
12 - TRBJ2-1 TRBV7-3 CASSLIGHEQFF
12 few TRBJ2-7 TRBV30 CAWSVEGYEQYF
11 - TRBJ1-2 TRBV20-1 CSATLGYGYTF
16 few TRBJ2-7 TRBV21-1 CASSKYVGDGPYEQYF
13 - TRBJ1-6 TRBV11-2 CASSPTPGSPLHF
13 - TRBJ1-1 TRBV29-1 CSVEAGMNTEAFF
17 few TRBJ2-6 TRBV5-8 CASSLLGGSPGANVLTF
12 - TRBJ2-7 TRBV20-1 CSATGDSYEQYF
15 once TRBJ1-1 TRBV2 CASSEFGQKNTEAFF
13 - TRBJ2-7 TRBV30 CAWSEVNTYEQYF